The 21 T cell receptor beta chains below were found in one sample sequenced in a study of response to subunit inactivated influenza vaccine. MiXCR, run by TCRdb on the RT-PCR reads, gives a single entry per CDR3 protein. Of about 780,000 distinct CDR3 sequences listed, approximately 18% were seen once; the top ten hold roughly a tenth. Source: PBMCs from blood, taken more than 4 days after vaccination. The receptors stem from a man aged 50-59 years who received an inactivated influenza vaccine.

This clonotype was picked up a small number of times. V is TRBV28 and J is TRBJ2-7; 8 bases map to TRBD2. Germline values: CDR1 MDHEN, CDR2 SYDVKM. CDR3 length: 14 amino acids. The J segment lost 1 base and the V segment lost 7 bases, leaving 6 bases of the junction unmatched. CDR3 nucleotides: TGTGCCAGCACCCCACTAGCGGCTTCCTACGAGCAGTACTTC. Amino acids: CASTPLAASYEQYF.

This clonotype appeared a few times. The chain joins TRBV12-3 or TRBV12-4 to TRBJ2-7, with D perhaps assigned TRBD1 or TRBD2 (5 bases each). The CDR3 totals 13 residues. Trimming stripped 7 bases from V and 2 bases from J, with 12 bases between. The CDR3 loop reads CASTWDETYEQYF. The CDR3 coding sequence is TGTGCCAGCACCTGGGACGAAACCTACGAGCAGTACTTC.

This clonotype has only a few counts. The rearrangement uses TRBV6-6 and TRBJ2-1; no clear D gene. This CDR3 has 12 residues. CDR1 MNHNY and CDR2 SVGAGI come from the germline V gene (reference sequence). The V and J ends lost 0 bases and 14 bases respectively, with 11 bases between them. The CDR3 region has the DNA TGTGCCAGCAGTTACTCGATTTTTGACAAGTTCTTC. Its translation is CASSYSIFDKFF.

This rearrangement joins TRBV29-1 to TRBJ1-2; D unclear. The CDR3 contains 12 residues. Trimming left V 2 bases short and J 4 bases short, with 8 bases between. Looked up from germline, CDR1 is SQVTM and CDR2 is ANQGSEA. The DNA for the CDR3 is TGCAGCGTTGAAATGGCACGCTATGGCTACACCTTC. This sequence encodes CSVEMARYGYTF.

In this sample, this clonotype turned up a few times. The gene calls are TRBV7-2 and TRBJ2-1; D perhaps matches TRBD2 (5 bases). Germline values: CDR1 SGHTA, CDR2 FQGNSA. Trimming stripped 2 bases from V and 1 base from J, with 9 bases between. This CDR3 is built from 15 residues. The CDR3 nucleotides are TGTGCCAGCAGCTTAATAGCGTTTTCCTACAATGAGCAGTTCTTC. It encodes CASSLIAFSYNEQFF.

This clonotype has just a few counts. The genes are TRBV7-2 and TRBJ2-7; the D is unclear. The germline V gene encodes CDR1 SGHTA and CDR2 FQGNSA. This CDR3 has 13 amino acids. Deletions cut 1 base from V and 7 bases from J, with 11 bases between. The CDR3 DNA reads TGTGCCAGCAGCTTAGGTAGAAACGGGGAGCAGTACTTC. This gives the protein CASSLGRNGEQYF.

V usage is TRBV7-9 and J usage is TRBJ1-6, with a tentative D call TRBD1 (5 bases). V lost 2 bases and J 10 bases, leaving 9 bases between the germline ends. The CDR3 has 13 amino acids. The germline V gene has CDR1 SEHNR and CDR2 FQNEAQ (reference sequence). CDR3 sequence (DNA): TGTGCCAGCAGCTTAAAGGGGAACTCACCCCTCCACTTT. Translating gives CASSLKGNSPLHF. Using reference TRBV7-9 and TRBJ1-6 for the parts outside the CDR3, the full variable domain is DTGVSQNPRHKITKRGQNVTFRCDPISEHNRLYWYRQTLGQGPEFLTYFQNEAQLEKSRLLSDRFSAERPKGSFSTLEIQRTEQGDSAMYLCASSLKGNSPLHFGNGTRLTVT.

This clonotype has a handful of counts. This chain uses TRBV5-4 with TRBJ2-7, with D perhaps assigned TRBD1 or TRBD2 (6 bases each). Germline CDR1 and CDR2: SGHNT and YYREEE (reference sequence). This CDR3 has 16 residues. V shed 4 bases and J shed 2 bases, with 19 bases lying between them. The CDR3 sequence is CASSNYLGGGTYEQYF. The CDR3 nucleotides read TGTGCCAGCAGCAACTACCTAGGAGGGGGGACCTACGAGCAGTACTTC.

This clonotype has just a few counts. The chain couples TRBV7-9 to TRBJ2-7; D is unclear. Per the germline V gene, CDR1 is SEHNR and CDR2 is FQNEAQ (reference sequence). The CDR3 extends over 15 amino acids. V dropped 2 bases and J dropped 2 bases, with 13 bases sitting between them. The CDR3 nucleotides read TGTGCCAGCAGCTTAATTACAGAGCCCACCTACGAGCAGTACTTC. Its translation is CASSLITEPTYEQYF.

This sequence joins TRBV20-1 and TRBJ2-3; D possibly matches TRBD1 or TRBD2 (7 bases each). Trimming pared 4 bases from V and 0 bases from J, leaving 14 bases between. Germline V gives CDR1 DFQATT, CDR2 SNEGSKA (reference sequence). The CDR3 extends over 15 amino acids. This CDR3 is CSAISGGASTDTQYF. Here the CDR3 DNA reads TGCAGTGCTATTTCAGGGGGGGCTAGCACAGATACGCAGTATTTT.

This chain links TRBV5-1 with TRBJ2-7; 8 bases agree with TRBD1. CDR1 and CDR2 from the germline V gene are SGHRS and YFSETQ. The CDR3 loop spans 17 amino acids. The V segment lost 4 bases and the J segment 1 base; nucleotides outside the gene matches: 13. This CDR3 is CASSERINTGGSYEQYF. The CDR3 DNA reads as TGCGCCAGCAGCGAACGGATTAACACAGGGGGATCCTACGAGCAGTACTTC.

This clonotype was picked up a small number of times. The J gene is TRBJ2-1, the V gene TRBV6-2 or TRBV6-3; the match to TRBD1 covers 7 bases. V lost 0 bases and J lost 13; bases outside the gene matches: 3. This CDR3 has 12 amino acids. CDR1 is MNHEY, CDR2 SVGEGT, per germline. CDR3 nucleotide sequence: TGTGCCAGCAGTTACTCGTGGGACAGACAGTTCTTC. It codes for CASSYSWDRQFF.

This chain connects TRBV11-2 to TRBJ2-5; 7 bases are shared with TRBD2. Germline CDR1 is SGHAT and CDR2 is FQNNGV. Trimming cost V 0 bases and J 4 bases; bases outside gene matches: 11. The CDR3 is 17 amino acids. CDR3 protein: CASSLDLRGTLRETQYF. The CDR3 DNA follows: TGTGCCAGCAGCTTAGATCTGCGGGGGACGCTAAGAGAGACCCAGTACTTC.

This clonotype was detected a few times. The V gene is TRBV29-1, the J gene TRBJ1-2; the D gene is possibly TRBD1 (6 bases). The CDR3 contains 13 residues. Germline V gene data show CDR1 as SQVTM and CDR2 as ANQGSEA. Trimming left V 3 bases short and J 0 bases short, with 8 bases between. This CDR3 is CSVEDRSNYGYTF. As DNA, the CDR3 is TGCAGCGTTGAGGACAGATCTAACTATGGCTACACCTTC.

Comment on this clonotype: Germline and junction disagree at one end, which may indicate a read error. The V gene is TRBV29-1, the J gene TRBJ2-3; TRBD1 matches 10 bases. The CDR3 is 15 amino acids. Germline V gives CDR1 SQVTM, CDR2 ANQGSEA. The CDR3 nucleotides read TGCAGCGCTGAAGGACAGGGGGGGATCACAGATACGCAGTATTTT. Translated, it gives CSAEGQGGITDTQYF.

The chain couples TRBV4-1 to TRBJ2-7; possibly TRBD2 for D (6 bases). CDR1 and CDR2 from the germline V gene are MGHRA and YSYEKL. V dropped 3 bases and J dropped 1 base, with 10 bases sitting between them. The CDR3 sequence is 14 residues long. CDR3 protein: CASSHAGRSYEQYF. The CDR3 DNA sequence: TGCGCCAGCAGCCACGCGGGGCGGTCCTACGAGCAGTACTTC.

This clonotype has a count of ten or more. The chain has TRBV29-1 and TRBJ2-5; D not resolved. The V and J ends lost 6 bases and 1 base respectively, with 12 bases between them. CDR1 is SQVTM, CDR2 ANQGSEA, per germline. The CDR3 has 13 residues. Here the CDR3 reads CSVGTRSQETQYF. The DNA for the CDR3 is TGCAGCGTGGGAACGAGGAGCCAAGAGACCCAGTACTTC.

This clonotype has more than one count but fewer than ten. This chain connects TRBV28 to TRBJ2-5; 7 nucleotides align to TRBD2. CDR1 is MDHEN, CDR2 SYDVKM, per germline. The CDR3 runs to 15 residues. The J segment lost 1 base and the V segment lost 3 bases, leaving 5 bases of the junction unmatched. The CDR3 DNA reads TGTGCCAGCAGTTTCCGGGACTACGCCCAAGAGACCCAGTACTTC. Its protein is CASSFRDYAQETQYF.

This clonotype was seen more than once but under ten times. The genes are TRBV12-3 or TRBV12-4 and TRBJ1-2, with TRBD1 as a possible D gene (6 bases). V lost 8 bases to trimming and J lost 4 bases, with 17 bases between them. The CDR3 length is 14 residues. CDR3 DNA sequence: TGTGCCAGCCGCTACACAGGGACTAGCTATGGCTACACCTTC. This codes for CASRYTGTSYGYTF.

The rearrangement joins TRBV12-3 or TRBV12-4 to TRBJ2-3, with no clear D. Trimming removed 6 bases from V and 1 base from J, with 17 bases in between. This CDR3 spans 16 amino acids. CDR3 in amino acids: CASRYTRTQRTDTQYF. The CDR3 DNA reads as TGTGCCAGCAGGTACACTCGGACCCAGCGCACAGATACGCAGTATTTT.

The chain joins TRBV20-1 to TRBJ2-2, with D perhaps being TRBD1 or TRBD2 (5 bases each). Germline lookup yields CDR1 DFQATT and CDR2 SNEGSKA (reference sequence). CDR3 length: 14 amino acids. The CDR3 region is CSAIEGRDTGELFF. The DNA of the CDR3 is TGCAGCGCCATAGAGGGCAGGGACACCGGGGAGCTGTTTTTT.